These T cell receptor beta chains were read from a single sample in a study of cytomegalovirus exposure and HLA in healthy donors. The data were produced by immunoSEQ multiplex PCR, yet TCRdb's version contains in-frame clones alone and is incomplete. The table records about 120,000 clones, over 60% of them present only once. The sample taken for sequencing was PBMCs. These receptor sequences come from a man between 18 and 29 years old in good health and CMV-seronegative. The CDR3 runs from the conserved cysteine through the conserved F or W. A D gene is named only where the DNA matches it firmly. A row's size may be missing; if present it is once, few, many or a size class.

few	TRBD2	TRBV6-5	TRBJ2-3	TGTGCCAGCAGCCTAGGGGAGGGCGCCACAGATACGCAGTATTTT	CASSLGEGATDTQYF
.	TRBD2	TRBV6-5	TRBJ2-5	TGTGCCAGCAGTTACAGCGGGACTAGCGGAGAAGAGACCCAGTACTTC	CASSYSGTSGEETQYF
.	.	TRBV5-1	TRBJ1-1	TGCGCCAGCAGCTTGGCGACCTCCCATCGAGGCACTGAAGCTTTCTTT	CASSLATSHRGTEAFF
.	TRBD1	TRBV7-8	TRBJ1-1	TGTGCCAGCAGCGTGGCGGACAGGGGGAACACTGAAGCTTTCTTT	CASSVADRGNTEAFF
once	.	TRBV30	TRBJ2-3	TGTGCCTGGAGCGGCCGGGACACCGGTCCGCAGTATTTT	CAWSGRDTGPQYF
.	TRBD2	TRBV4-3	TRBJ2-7	TGCGCCAGCAGCCACGCCGGGACTAGTTCCTACGAGCAGTACTTC	CASSHAGTSSYEQYF
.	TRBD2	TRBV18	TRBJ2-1	TGTGCCAGCTCACCTGCGGGAGGGTCCCTTTATGAGCAGTTCTTC	CASSPAGGSLYEQFF
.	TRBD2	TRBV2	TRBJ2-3	TGTGCCAGCAGTTCCGGGACTAGCCGCACAGATACGCAGTATTTT	CASSSGTSRTDTQYF
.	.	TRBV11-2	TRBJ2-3	TGTGCCAGTACCAGAGGGCCGGCTGGAGATACGCAGTATTTT	CASTRGPAGDTQYF
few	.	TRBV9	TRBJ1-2	TGTGCCAGCAGCCCAGCGGTGTATGGCTACACCTTC	CASSPAVYGYTF